The source of this T cell receptor (beta chain) is a study of blood T cell repertoires in COVID-19. Study information: Sources were T cells, B-cell-depleted T cells, or PBMCs; the material itself was cDNA or gDNA.

This clone was observed a handful of times. The germline V gene has CDR1 MNHEY and CDR2 SMNVEV (reference sequence). With 2 bases removed from V and 0 bases from J, the gap between germline ends came to 8 bases. CDR3 length: 15 amino acids. TCRdb keeps only in-frame clones here, not all; method: immunoSEQ multiplex PCR. The sample holds about 200,000 clones, roughly four fifths seen once. J is TRBJ1-3 and V is TRBV27; the D is unclear. The receptor comes from a man aged 50-60 years who had recovered from COVID-19. Material: peripheral blood. This CDR3 is CASSLSGISGNTIYF. DNA for the CDR3: TGTGCCAGCAGTTTAAGCGGGATCTCTGGAAACACCATATATTTT.